This T cell receptor (beta chain) is from a study of blood T cells in healthy people across ages. The V gene end was trimmed by 4 bases and the J gene end by 5 bases; junction bases not matched to a gene: 5. The CDR3 is 13 amino acids. CDR1 is SQVTM and CDR2 is ANQGSEA in the germline V gene. A sample-barcoded 5' primer and a J-beta primer mix were used in a second PCR of roughly 7 to 11 cycles. One entry per CDR3 protein results from TCRdb running MiXCR on the 5' RACE reads. The sample lists about 1 million distinct CDR3 sequences; 45% were seen once. Source material: blood. The chain joins TRBV29-1 to TRBJ2-1; 7 bases map to TRBD2. This sequence originates from a woman aged 55 to 70 in good health. CDR3 DNA: TGCAGCGTTGCCAGCGGGGTAAACAATGAGCAGTTCTTC. It specifies CSVASGVNNEQFF.